This record concerns one T cell receptor (beta chain) sequence. Its antigen is currently unknown. CDR1 and CDR2 from the germline V gene are SGHNT and YYREEE (reference sequence). The V end lost 2 bases, the J end lost 6 bases, and 14 bases lay between the germline ends. The CDR3 runs 14 residues. This record comes from a study of graft-versus-host responses after intestinal transplantation. Study at large: The transplants performed in recipients were multivisceral, liver-intestinal, or isolated intestinal.

General study findings and limits: In recipient marrow, GvH clones were found, and some appeared first in ileum or blood. The presence of high graft-versus-host to host-versus-graft clonal ratios in allografts characterized patients with graft-donor T cell macrochimerism. Peak GvH clone levels in circulation were associated with early post-transplant HvG declines.

Clones were read by immunoSEQ multiplex PCR, and TCRdb kept only the in-frame ones, dropping some. The top ten clones hold around 2.3% of a sample with 6,500 to 9,000 clones, 93% of them seen once. The rearrangement joins TRBV5-4 to TRBJ1-2, with TRBD1 as a possible D gene (5 bases). Sequencing was performed on PBMCs, taken 11 days after intestinal transplantation. This clonotype was obtained from a human patient who received an intestinal transplant, so some T cells may come from the graft donor. The CDR3 DNA is TGTGCCAGCAGCTTCGGCAGGGATATGGATGGCTACACCTTC. It yields the protein CASSFGRDMDGYTF.